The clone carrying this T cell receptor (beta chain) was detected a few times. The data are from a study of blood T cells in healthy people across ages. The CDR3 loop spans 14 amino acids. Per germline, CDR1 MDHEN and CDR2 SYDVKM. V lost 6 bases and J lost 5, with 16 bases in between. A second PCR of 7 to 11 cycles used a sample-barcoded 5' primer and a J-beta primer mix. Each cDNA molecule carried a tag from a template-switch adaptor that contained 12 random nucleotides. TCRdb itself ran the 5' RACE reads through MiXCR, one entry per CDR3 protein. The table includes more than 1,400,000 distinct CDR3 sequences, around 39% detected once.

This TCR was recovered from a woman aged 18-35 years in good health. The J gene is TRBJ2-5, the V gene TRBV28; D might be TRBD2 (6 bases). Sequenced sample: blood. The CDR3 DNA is TGTGCCAGCAGGGAGGGATCGGGTTGGGAGACCCAGTACTTC. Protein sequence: CASREGSGWETQYF.